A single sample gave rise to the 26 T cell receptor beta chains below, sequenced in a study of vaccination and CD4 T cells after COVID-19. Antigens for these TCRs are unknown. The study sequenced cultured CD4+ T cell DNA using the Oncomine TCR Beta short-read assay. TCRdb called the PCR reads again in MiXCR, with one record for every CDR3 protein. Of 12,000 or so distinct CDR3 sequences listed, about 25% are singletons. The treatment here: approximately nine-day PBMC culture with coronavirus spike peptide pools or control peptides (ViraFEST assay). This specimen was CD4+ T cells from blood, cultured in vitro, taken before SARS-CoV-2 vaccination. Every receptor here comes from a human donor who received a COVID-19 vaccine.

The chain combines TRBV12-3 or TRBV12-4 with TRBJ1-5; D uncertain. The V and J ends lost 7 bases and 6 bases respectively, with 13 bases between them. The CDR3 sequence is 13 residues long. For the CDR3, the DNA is TGTGCCAGCACAAGCGCTGATCTTCAGCCCCAGCATTTT. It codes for CASTSADLQPQHF.

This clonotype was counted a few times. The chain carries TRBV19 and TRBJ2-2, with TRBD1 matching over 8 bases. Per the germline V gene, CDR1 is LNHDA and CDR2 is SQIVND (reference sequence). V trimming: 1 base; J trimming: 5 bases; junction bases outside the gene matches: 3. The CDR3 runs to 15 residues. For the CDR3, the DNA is TGTGCCAGTAGTATAGTGGACAGGGCAACCGGGGAGCTGTTTTTT. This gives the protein CASSIVDRATGELFF.

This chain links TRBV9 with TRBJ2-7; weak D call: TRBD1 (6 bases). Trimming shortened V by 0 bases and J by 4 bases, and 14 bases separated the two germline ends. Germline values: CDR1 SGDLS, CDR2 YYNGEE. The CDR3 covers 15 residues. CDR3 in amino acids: CASSVAGHASYEQYF. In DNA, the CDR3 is TGTGCCAGCAGCGTAGCGGGACACGCGTCATACGAGCAGTACTTC.

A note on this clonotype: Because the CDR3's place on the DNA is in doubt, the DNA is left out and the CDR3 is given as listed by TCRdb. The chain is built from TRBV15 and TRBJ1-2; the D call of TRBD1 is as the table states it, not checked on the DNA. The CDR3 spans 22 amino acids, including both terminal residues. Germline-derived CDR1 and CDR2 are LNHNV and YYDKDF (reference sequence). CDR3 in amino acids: CATSRGSGANVLTFGAGYGYTF.

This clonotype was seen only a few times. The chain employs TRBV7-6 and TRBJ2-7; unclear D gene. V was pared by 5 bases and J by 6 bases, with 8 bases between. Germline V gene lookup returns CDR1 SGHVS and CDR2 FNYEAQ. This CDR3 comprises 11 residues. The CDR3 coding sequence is TGTGCCAGCAGCCAAGGGTTCGAGCAGTACTTC. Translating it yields CASSQGFEQYF. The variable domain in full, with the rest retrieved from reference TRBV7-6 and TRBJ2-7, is GAGVSQSPRYKVTKRGQDVALRCDPISGHVSLYWYRQALGQGPEFLTYFNYEAQQDKSGLPNDRFSAERPEGSISTLTIQRTEQRDSAMYRCASSQGFEQYFGPGTRLTVT.

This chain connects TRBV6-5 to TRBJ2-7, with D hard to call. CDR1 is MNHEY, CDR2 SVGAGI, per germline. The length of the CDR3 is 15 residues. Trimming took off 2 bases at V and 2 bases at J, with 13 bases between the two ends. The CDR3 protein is CASSYRSGLPYEQYF. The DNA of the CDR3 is TGTGCCAGCAGTTACAGGAGTGGCCTACCCTACGAGCAGTACTTC.

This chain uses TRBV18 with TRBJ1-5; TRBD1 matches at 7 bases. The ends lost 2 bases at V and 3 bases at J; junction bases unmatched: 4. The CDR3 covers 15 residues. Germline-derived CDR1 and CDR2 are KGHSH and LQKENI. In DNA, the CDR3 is TGTGCCAGCTCACCATCAGGGGGGCTCAATCAGCCCCAGCATTTT. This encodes CASSPSGGLNQPQHF.

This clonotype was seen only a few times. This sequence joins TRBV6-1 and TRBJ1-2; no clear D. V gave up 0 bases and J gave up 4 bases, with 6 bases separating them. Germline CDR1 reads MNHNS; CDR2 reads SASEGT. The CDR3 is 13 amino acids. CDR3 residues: CASSEARGYGYTF. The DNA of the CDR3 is TGTGCCAGCAGTGAAGCGCGAGGCTATGGCTACACCTTC.

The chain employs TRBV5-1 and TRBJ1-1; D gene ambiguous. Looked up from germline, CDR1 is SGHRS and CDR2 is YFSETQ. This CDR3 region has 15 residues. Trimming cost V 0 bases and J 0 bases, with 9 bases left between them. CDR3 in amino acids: CASSLGVTVNTEAFF. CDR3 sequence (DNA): TGCGCCAGCAGCTTGGGCGTTACGGTGAACACTGAAGCTTTCTTT.

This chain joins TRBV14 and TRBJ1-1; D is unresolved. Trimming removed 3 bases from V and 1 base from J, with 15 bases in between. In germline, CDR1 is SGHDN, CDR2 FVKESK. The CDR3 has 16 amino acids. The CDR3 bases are TGTGCCAGCAGCCAGATTTGGGAAGGGCCGAACACTGAAGCTTTCTTT. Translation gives CASSQIWEGPNTEAFF.

CDR3 sequence reads: CASSLERQPQHF. CDR3 bases: TGTGCCAGCAGTTTAGAGAGGCAGCCCCAGCATTTT. This rearrangement joins TRBV12-3 or TRBV12-4 to TRBJ1-5; no clear D gene. The CDR3 loop spans 12 amino acids. Trimming took off 1 base at V and 7 bases at J, with 5 bases between the two ends.

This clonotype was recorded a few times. The CDR3 protein is CASSFRGGNTEAFF. The CDR3 bases are TGTGCCAGCAGTTTCAGAGGGGGGAACACTGAAGCTTTCTTT. The chain carries TRBV27 and TRBJ1-1, with D perhaps TRBD1 (6 bases). Germline V gives CDR1 MNHEY, CDR2 SMNVEV (reference sequence). V gave up 3 bases and J gave up 1 base, with 9 bases separating them. The CDR3 consists of 14 residues.

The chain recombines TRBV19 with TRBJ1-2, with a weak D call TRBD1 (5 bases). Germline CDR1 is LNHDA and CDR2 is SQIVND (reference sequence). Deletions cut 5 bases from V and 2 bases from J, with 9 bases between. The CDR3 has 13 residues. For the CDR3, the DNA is TGTGCCAGTAGTCACAGGCCAAACTATGGCTACACCTTC. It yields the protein CASSHRPNYGYTF.

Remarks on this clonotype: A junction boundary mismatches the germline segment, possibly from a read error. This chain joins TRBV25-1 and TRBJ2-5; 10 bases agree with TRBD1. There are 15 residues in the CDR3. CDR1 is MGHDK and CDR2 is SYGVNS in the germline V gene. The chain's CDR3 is CGSSGGQGVWETQYF. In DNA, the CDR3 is TGTGGCAGCAGTGGAGGACAGGGGGTGTGGGAGACCCAGTACTTC.

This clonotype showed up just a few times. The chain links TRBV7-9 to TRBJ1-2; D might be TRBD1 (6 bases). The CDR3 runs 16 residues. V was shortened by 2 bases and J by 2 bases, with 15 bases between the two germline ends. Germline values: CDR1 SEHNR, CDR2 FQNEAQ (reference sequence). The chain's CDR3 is CASSLRGGGENYGYTF. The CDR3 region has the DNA TGTGCCAGCAGCTTACGGGGGGGCGGGGAGAACTATGGCTACACCTTC.

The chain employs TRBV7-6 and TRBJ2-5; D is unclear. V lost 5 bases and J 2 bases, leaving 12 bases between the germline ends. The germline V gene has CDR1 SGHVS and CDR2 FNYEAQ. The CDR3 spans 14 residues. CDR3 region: CASSPIPLQETQYF. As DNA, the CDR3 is TGTGCCAGCAGCCCGATACCCCTACAAGAGACCCAGTACTTC.

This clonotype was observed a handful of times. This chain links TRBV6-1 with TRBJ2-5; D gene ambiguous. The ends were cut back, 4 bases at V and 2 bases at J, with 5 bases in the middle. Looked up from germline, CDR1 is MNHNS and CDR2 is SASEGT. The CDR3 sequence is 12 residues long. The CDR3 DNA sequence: TGTGCCAGCAGTGCAAATCAAGAGACCCAGTACTTC. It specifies CASSANQETQYF.

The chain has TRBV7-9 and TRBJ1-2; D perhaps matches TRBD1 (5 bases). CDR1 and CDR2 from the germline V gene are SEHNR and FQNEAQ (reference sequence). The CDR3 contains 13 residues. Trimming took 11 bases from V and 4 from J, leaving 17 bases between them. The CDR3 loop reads CAGQADQGYGYTF. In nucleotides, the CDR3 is TGTGCCGGGCAGGCGGACCAGGGCTATGGCTACACCTTC.

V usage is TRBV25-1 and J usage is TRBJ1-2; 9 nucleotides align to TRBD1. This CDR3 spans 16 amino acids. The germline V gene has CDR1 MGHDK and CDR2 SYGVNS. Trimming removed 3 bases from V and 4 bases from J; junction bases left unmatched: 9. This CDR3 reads CASSDPGQGNFYGYTF. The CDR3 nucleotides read TGTGCCAGCAGTGATCCTGGACAGGGGAATTTCTATGGCTACACCTTC.

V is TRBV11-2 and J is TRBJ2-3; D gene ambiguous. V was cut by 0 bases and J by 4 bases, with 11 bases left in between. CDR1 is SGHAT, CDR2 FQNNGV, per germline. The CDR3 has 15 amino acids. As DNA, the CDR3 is TGTGCCAGCAGCTTAGACCAGGTCCCCCCAGATACGCAGTATTTT. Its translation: CASSLDQVPPDTQYF.

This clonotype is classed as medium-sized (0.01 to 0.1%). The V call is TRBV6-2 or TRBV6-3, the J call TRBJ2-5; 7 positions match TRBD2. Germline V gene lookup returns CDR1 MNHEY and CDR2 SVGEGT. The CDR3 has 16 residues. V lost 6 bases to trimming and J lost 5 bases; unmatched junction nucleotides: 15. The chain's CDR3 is CASRDWGGRVRETQYF. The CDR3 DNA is TGTGCCAGCAGGGACTGGGGGGGTAGGGTTCGGGAGACCCAGTACTTC.

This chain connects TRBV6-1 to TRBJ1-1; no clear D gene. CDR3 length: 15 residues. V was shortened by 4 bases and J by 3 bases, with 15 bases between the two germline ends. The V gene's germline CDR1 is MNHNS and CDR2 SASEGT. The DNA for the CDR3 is TGTGCCAGCAGTGTGTTACACAATGTTGACACTGAAGCTTTCTTT. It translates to CASSVLHNVDTEAFF.

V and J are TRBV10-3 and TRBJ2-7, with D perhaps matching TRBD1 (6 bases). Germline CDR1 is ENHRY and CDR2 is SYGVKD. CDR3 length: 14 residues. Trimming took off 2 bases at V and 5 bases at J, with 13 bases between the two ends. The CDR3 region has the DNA TGTGCCATCAGTGAGGCCCGGGACACAAACGAGCAGTACTTC. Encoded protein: CAISEARDTNEQYF.

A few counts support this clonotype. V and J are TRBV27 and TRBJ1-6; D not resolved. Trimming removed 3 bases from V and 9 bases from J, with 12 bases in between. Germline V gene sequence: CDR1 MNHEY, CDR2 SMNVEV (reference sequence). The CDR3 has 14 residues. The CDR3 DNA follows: TGTGCCAGCAGTTTGTCAGACAAACGTTCACCCCTCCACTTT. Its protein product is CASSLSDKRSPLHF.

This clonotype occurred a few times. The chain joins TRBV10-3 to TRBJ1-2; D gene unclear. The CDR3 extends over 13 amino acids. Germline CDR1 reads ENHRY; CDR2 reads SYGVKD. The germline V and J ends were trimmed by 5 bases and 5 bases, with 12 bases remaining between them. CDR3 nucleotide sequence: TGTGCCATCAGTCCCGAGGGCGGGTATGGCTACACCTTC. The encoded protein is CAISPEGGYGYTF.

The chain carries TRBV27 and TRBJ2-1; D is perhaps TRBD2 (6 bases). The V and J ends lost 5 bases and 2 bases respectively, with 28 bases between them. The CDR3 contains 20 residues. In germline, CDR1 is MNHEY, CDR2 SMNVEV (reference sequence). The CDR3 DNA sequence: TGTGCCAGCAGTCCCTCTCGGAGGGAACAACCTAAAGCTACCTACAATGAGCAGTTCTTC. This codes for CASSPSRREQPKATYNEQFF.